This T cell receptor (beta chain) was captured by sequencing in a study of blood T cell repertoires in COVID-19. Looking at the study overall: Acute and convalescent COVID-19 specimens originated in the United States, Italy and Spain. Nucleic acid was either cDNA or gDNA, and it came from T cells, B-cell-depleted T cells, or PBMCs.

Germline lookup yields CDR1 SGHAT and CDR2 FQNNGV. V shed 5 bases and J 4 bases; nucleotides not matched to a gene: 9. The CDR3 runs to 15 residues. It was during active infection that Seattle patients were enrolled and then longitudinally followed. Original handling: Amplification of reference gene primers was used by the study to estimate nucleated cell counts. The table came from immunoSEQ multiplex PCR; TCRdb's copy has only in-frame clones and leaves some out. The V and J calls and the clone size are those of that table, but D and trimming were determined from the DNA. The sample includes tens of thousands of clones, around 80% of them seen just once.

This receptor was obtained from a man under 40 with COVID-19, enrolled during active disease. Sequenced material: peripheral blood. The J gene is TRBJ1-1, the V gene TRBV11-2, with TRBD1 matching over 8 bases. The CDR3 sequence is CASSPWTGSVTEAFF. The CDR3 DNA reads as TGTGCCAGCAGCCCTTGGACAGGGTCCGTCACTGAAGCTTTCTTT.